This T cell receptor (beta chain) comes out of a study of blood T cells in healthy people across ages. The second PCR ran about 6 to 12 cycles with a sample-barcoded 5' primer and J-beta primers. TCRdb re-derived calls from the 5' RACE reads in MiXCR, one entry per CDR3 protein. This repertoire shows about 970,000 distinct CDR3 sequences, roughly 50% found once; its top ten account for 20% to 25%. Caucasian, healthy and from Russia, the donors were aged between roughly 6 and 95. Extractions gave at least 6 micrograms of total RNA per sample. Comments on this clonotype: Its specificity is not known.

The study's findings and limits: Across the age range, TCR beta diversity per million T cells fell in a roughly linear way. Long-lived donors carried more naive CD4+ cells and greater diversity than aged donors.

The germline V and J ends were trimmed by 1 base and 2 bases, with 14 bases remaining between them. Germline lookup yields CDR1 LGHDT and CDR2 YNNKEL (reference sequence). This CDR3 has 16 amino acids. The origin of this receptor is an older woman in good health. Sequenced: blood. The chain has TRBV3-1 and TRBJ2-5; tentative D call: TRBD2 (6 bases). Here the CDR3 DNA reads TGTGCCAGCAGCCAAGGGCCGGGAGAGGGACAAGAGACCCAGTACTTC. It specifies CASSQGPGEGQETQYF.